This T cell receptor beta chain was sequenced in a study of graft-versus-host responses after intestinal transplantation. Study findings and constraints: GvH clones occurred in recipient marrow; some first appeared in ileum or blood.

The V gene's germline CDR1 is SGHDT and CDR2 YYEEEE. The length of the CDR3 is 14 residues. The germline V and J ends were trimmed by 2 bases and 7 bases, with 12 bases remaining between them. The repertoire was sequenced with immunoSEQ multiplex PCR; TCRdb's copy has only in-frame clones and lacks some. The sample lists 100,000 or so clones; roughly 90% were seen once. This clone has more than one count but fewer than ten. No antigen is known for it. The sample holds other DNA sequences that translate to the same CDR3. The sample was unstimulated CD4+ T cells sorted from spleen or lymph node cells, taken before transplant. The clonotype comes from a human donor who was the organ donor for an intestinal transplant. This chain uses TRBV5-6 with TRBJ1-4; a possible D gene is TRBD1 (6 bases). The CDR3 protein is CASSLGGRFEKLFF. In nucleotides, the CDR3 is TGTGCCAGCAGCTTAGGGGGGCGCTTTGAAAAACTGTTTTTT.